This TCR beta chain was captured in a study of T cell responses to AZD1222 COVID-19 vaccine. Notes on the study in general: Regions 160-218 and 743-854 dominated among vaccine-associated CD4 TCRs spanning spike. In a largely white British group with more females than males, clonal diversity was possibly underestimated.

Comments on this clone: What it binds is not known.

Assay: immunoSEQ multiplex PCR; the TCRdb copy retains only in-frame clones and omits some. The data contain about 60,000 clones, 75% to 90% of them singletons. CDR3 size: 14 residues. CDR1 is MDHEN, CDR2 SYDVKM, per germline. The ends lost 5 bases at V and 7 bases at J; junction bases unmatched: 5. The clonotype originates from an adult in good health. The specimen was peripheral blood, collected on day 0 of MenACWY control vaccination. The chain carries TRBV28 and TRBJ1-5; 10 bases fit TRBD1. CDR3 sequence reads: CASSLTGGRQPQHF. CDR3 nucleotides: TGTGCCAGCAGTCTGACAGGGGGCAGGCAGCCCCAGCATTTT.